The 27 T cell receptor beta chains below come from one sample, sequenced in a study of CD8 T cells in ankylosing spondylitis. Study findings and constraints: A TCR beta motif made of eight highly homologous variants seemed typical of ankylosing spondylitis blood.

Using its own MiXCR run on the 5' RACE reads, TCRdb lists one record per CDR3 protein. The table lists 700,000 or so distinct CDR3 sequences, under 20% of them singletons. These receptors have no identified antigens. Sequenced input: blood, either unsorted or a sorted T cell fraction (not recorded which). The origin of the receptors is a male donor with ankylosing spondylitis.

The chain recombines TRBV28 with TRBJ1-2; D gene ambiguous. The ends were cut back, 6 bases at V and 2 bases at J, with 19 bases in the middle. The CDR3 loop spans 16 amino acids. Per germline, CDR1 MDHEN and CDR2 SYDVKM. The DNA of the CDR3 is TGTGCCAGCAGCCAGATCTCAGGACGGGGAAACTATGGCTACACCTTC. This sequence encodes CASSQISGRGNYGYTF.

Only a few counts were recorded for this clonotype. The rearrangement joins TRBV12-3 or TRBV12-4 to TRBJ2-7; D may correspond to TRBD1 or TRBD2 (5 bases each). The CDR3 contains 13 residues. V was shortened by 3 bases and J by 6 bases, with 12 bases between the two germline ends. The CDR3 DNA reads TGTGCCAGCAGTTTGGGGACGACCGGCGAGCAGTACTTC. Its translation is CASSLGTTGEQYF.

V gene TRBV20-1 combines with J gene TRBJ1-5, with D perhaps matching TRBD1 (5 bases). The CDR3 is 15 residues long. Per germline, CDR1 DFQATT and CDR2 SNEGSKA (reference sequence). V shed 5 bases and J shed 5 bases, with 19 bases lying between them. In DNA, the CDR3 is TGCAGTGCTCCTTATGGGACCGGCGTCTATCAGCCCCAGCATTTT. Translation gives CSAPYGTGVYQPQHF.

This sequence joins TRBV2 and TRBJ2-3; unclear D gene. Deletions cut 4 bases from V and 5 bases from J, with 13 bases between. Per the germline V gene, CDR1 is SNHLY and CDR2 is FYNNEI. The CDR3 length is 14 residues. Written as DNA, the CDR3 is TGTGCCAGCAGTGCCGCCCCAGCCGTAGATACGCAGTATTTT. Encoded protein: CASSAAPAVDTQYF.

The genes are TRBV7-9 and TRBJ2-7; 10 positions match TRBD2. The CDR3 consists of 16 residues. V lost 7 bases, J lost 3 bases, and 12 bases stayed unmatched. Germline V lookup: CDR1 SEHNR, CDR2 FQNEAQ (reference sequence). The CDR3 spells CASTDLRLAGNYEQYF. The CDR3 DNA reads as TGTGCCAGCACCGACCTCCGACTAGCGGGTAACTACGAGCAGTACTTC.

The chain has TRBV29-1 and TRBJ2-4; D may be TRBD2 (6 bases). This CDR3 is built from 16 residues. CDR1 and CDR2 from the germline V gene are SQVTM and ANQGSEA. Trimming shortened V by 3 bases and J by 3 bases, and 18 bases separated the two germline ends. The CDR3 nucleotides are TGCAGCGTTGACGGGGTCTACCTCGGGGGCAAAAACATTCAGTACTTC. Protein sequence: CSVDGVYLGGKNIQYF.

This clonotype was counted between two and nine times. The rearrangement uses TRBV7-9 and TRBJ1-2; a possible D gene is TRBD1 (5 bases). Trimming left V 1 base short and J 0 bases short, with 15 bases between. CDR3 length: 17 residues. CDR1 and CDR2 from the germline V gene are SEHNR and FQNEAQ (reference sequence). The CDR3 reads CASSLDMTGGSNYGYTF. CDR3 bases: TGTGCCAGCAGCTTAGACATGACGGGGGGATCTAACTATGGCTACACCTTC.

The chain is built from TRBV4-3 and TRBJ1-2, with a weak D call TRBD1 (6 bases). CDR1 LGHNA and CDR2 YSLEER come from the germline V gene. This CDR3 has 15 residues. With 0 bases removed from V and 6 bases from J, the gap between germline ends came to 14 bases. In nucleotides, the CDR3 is TGCGCCAGCAGCCAAGAAGGGGGTGGGTTCGATGGCTACACCTTC. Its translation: CASSQEGGGFDGYTF.

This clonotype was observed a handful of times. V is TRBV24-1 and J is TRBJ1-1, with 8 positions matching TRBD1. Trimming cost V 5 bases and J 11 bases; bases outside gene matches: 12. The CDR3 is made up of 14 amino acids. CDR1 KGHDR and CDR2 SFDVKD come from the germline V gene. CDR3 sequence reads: CATSASGQAHGAFF. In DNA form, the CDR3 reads TGTGCCACCAGTGCTTCGGGACAGGCCCATGGGGCTTTCTTT.

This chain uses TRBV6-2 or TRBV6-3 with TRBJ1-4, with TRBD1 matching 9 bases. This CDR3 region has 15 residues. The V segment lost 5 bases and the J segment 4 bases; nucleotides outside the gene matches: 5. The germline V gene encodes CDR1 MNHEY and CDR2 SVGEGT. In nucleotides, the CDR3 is TGTGCCAGCAGTGGACGGACAGGGGATAATGAAAAACTGTTTTTT. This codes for CASSGRTGDNEKLFF.

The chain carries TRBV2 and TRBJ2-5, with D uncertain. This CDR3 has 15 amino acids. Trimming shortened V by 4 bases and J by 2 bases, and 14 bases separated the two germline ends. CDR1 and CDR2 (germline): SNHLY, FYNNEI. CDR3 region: CASSGVGAPQETQYF. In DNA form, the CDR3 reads TGTGCCAGCAGTGGGGTCGGAGCCCCACAAGAGACCCAGTACTTC.

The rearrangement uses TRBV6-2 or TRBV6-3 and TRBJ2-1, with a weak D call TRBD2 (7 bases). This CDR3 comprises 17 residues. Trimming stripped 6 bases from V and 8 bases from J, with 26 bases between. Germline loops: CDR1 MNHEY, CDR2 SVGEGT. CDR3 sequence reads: CASSPLEWEPGGDEQFF. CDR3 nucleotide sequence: TGTGCCAGCAGCCCCCTGGAGTGGGAGCCGGGGGGCGATGAGCAGTTCTTC.

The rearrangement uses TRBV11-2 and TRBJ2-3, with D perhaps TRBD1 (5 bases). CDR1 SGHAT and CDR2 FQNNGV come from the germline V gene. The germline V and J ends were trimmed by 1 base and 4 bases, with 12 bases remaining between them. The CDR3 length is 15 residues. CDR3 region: CASSLGNLRADTQYF. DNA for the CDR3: TGTGCCAGCAGCTTAGGGAACCTCAGGGCAGATACGCAGTATTTT.

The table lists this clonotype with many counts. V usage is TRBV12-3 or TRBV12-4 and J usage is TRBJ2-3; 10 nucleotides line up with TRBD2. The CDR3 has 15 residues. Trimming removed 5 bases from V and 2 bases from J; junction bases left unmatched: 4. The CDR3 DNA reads TGTGCCAGCAGTACTCTAGCGGGGGTCACAGATACGCAGTATTTT. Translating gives CASSTLAGVTDTQYF.

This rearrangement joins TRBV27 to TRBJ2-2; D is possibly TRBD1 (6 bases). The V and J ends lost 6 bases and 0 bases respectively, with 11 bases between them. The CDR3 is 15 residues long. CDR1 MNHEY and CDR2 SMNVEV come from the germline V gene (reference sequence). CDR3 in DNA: TGTGCCAGCAGAACAGGGCCTACGAACACCGGGGAGCTGTTTTTT. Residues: CASRTGPTNTGELFF.

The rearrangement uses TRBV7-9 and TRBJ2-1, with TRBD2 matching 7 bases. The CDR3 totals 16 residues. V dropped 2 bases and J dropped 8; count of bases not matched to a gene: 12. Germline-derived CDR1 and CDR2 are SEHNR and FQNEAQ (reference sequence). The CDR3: CASSLLSWRESDEQFF. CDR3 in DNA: TGTGCCAGCAGCTTACTTAGTTGGCGGGAGAGTGATGAGCAGTTCTTC.

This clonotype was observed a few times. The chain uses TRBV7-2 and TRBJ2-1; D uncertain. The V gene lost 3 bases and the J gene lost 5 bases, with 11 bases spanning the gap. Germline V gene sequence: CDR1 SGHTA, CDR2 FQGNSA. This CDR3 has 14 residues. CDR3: CASSLRGVNNEQFF. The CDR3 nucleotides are TGTGCCAGCAGCTTGCGTGGGGTCAACAATGAGCAGTTCTTC.

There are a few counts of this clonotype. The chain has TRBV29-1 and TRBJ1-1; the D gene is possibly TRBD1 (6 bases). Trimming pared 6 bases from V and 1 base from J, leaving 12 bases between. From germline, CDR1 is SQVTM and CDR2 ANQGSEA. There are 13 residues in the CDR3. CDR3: CSVRGGPNTEAFF. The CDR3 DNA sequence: TGCAGCGTCCGAGGGGGTCCGAACACTGAAGCTTTCTTT.

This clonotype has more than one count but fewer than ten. CDR3 amino acids: CASSLFQGGNEQYF. In DNA, the CDR3 is TGCGCCAGCAGCTTGTTTCAGGGAGGGAACGAGCAGTACTTC. The V and J genes are TRBV5-1 and TRBJ2-7; 7 positions match TRBD2. Germline V lookup: CDR1 SGHRS, CDR2 YFSETQ. The CDR3 consists of 14 residues. The V segment lost 1 base and the J segment 5 bases; nucleotides outside the gene matches: 6.

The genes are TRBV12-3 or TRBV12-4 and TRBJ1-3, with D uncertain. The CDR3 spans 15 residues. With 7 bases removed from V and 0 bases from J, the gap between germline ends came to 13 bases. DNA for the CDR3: TGTGCCAGCACTTCGGACGGCTTCTCTGGAAACACCATATATTTT. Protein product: CASTSDGFSGNTIYF.

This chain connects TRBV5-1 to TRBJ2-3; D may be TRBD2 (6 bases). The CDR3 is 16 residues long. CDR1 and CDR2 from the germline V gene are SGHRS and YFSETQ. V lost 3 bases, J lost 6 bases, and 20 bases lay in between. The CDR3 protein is CASSSRGSGMRDTQYF. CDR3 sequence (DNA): TGCGCCAGCAGCTCCCGGGGTAGCGGCATGCGGGATACGCAGTATTTT. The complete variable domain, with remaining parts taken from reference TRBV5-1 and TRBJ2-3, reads KAGVTQTPRYLIKTRGQQVTLSCSPISGHRSVSWYQQTPGQGLQFLFEYFSETQRNKGNFPGRFSGRQFSNSRSEMNVSTLELGDSALYLCASSSRGSGMRDTQYFGPGTRLTVL.

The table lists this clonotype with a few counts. In DNA, the CDR3 is TGTGCCAGCAGTTTAAACGTAGATACGCAGTATTTT. It is translated as CASSLNVDTQYF. The chain uses TRBV12-3 or TRBV12-4 and TRBJ2-3; D is uncertain. The V gene lost 2 bases and the J gene lost 5 bases, with 5 bases spanning the gap. The CDR3 runs 12 residues.

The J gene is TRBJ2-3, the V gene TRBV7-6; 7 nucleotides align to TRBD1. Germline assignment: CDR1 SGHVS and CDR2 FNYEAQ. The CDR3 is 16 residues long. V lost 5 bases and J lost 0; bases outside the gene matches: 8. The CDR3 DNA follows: TGTGCCAGCAGCCCCAGACAGGGCCCTAGCACAGATACGCAGTATTTT. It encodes CASSPRQGPSTDTQYF.

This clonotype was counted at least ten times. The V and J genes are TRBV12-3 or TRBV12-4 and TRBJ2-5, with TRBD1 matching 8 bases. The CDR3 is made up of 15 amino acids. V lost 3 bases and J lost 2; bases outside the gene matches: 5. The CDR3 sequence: CASSFRQGAQETQYF. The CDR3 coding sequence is TGTGCCAGCAGTTTTCGGCAGGGGGCACAAGAGACCCAGTACTTC.

In nucleotides, the CDR3 is TGTGCCAGCAGTTTAGAGGGATCCCAAAACTACGAGCAGTACTTC. Protein sequence: CASSLEGSQNYEQYF. The J gene is TRBJ2-7, the V gene TRBV12-3 or TRBV12-4; the D is unclear. V shed 1 base and J shed 3 bases, with 13 bases lying between them. The CDR3 length is 15 residues.

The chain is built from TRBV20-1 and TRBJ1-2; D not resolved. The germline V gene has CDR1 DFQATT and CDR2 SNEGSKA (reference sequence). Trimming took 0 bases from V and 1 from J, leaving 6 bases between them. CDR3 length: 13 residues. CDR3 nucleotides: TGCAGTGCTAGAGATTACCTTAACTATGGCTACACCTTC. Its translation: CSARDYLNYGYTF.

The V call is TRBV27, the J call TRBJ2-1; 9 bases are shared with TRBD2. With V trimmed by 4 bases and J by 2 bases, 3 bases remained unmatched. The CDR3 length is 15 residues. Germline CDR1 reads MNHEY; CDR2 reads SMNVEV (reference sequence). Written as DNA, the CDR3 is TGTGCCAGCAGTTCCTGGACTAGCGCCTACAATGAGCAGTTCTTC. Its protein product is CASSSWTSAYNEQFF.